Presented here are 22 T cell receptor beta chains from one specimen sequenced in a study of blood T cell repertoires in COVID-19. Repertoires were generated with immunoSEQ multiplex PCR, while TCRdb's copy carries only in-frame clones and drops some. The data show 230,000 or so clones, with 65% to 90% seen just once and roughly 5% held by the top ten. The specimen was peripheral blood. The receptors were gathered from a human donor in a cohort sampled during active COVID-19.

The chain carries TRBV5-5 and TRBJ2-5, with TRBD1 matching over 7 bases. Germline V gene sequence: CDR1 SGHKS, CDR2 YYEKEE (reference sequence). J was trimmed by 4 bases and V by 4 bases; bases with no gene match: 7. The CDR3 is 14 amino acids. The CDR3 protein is CASSRTRGRETQYF. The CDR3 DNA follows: TGTGCCAGCAGCCGGACAAGGGGGCGAGAGACCCAGTACTTC.

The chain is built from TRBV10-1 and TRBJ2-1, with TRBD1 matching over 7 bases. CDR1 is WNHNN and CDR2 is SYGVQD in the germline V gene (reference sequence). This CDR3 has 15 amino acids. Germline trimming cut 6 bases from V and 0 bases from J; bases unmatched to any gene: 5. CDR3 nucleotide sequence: TGCGCCAGCAGCGACAGGGAAAGCTCCTACAATGAGCAGTTCTTC. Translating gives CASSDRESSYNEQFF.

The CDR3 coding sequence is TGTGCCAGCAGCTTAAGCCTAGCGGGAAACAATGAGCAGTTCTTC. This encodes CASSLSLAGNNEQFF. The chain has TRBV7-3 and TRBJ2-1; 9 bases line up with TRBD2. The ends lost 1 base at V and 5 bases at J; junction bases unmatched: 3. Germline lookup yields CDR1 SGHTA and CDR2 FQGTGA. The CDR3 sequence is 15 residues long. Combining the CDR3 with reference TRBV7-3 and TRBJ2-1 gives the whole variable domain GAGVSQTPSNKVTEKGKYVELRCDPISGHTALYWYRQSLGQGPEFLIYFQGTGAADDSGLPNDRFFAVRPEGSVSTLKIQRTERGDSAVYLCASSLSLAGNNEQFFGPGTRLTVL.

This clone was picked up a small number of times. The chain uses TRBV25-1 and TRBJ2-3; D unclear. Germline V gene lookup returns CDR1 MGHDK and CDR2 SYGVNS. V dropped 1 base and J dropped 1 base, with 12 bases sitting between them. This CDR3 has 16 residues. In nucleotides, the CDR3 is TGTGCCAGCAGTGAATTGACTTCTAAAGGCACAGATACGCAGTATTTT. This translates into CASSELTSKGTDTQYF.

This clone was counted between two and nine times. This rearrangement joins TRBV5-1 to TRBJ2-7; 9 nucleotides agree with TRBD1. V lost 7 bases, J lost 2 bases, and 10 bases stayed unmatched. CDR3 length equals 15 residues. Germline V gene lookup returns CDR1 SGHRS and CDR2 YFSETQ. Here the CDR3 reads CASGLGTGSAYEQYF. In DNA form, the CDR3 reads TGCGCCAGCGGGTTGGGGACAGGGAGTGCCTACGAGCAGTACTTC.

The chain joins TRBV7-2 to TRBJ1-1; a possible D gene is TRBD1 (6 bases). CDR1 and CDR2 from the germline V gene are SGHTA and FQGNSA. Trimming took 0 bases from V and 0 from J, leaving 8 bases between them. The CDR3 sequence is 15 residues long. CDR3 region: CASSLAAGVNTEAFF. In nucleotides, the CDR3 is TGTGCCAGCAGCTTAGCGGCAGGGGTGAACACTGAAGCTTTCTTT. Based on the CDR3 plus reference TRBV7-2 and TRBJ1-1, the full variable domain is GAGVSQSPSNKVTEKGKDVELRCDPISGHTALYWYRQSLGQGLEFLIYFQGNSAPDKSGLPSDRFSAERTGGSVSTLTIQRTQQEDSAVYLCASSLAAGVNTEAFFGQGTRLTVV.

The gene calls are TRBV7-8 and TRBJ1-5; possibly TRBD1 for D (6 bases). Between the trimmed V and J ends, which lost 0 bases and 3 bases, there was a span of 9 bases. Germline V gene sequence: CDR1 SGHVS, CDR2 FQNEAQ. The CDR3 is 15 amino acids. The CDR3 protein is CASSLAGTFNQPQHF. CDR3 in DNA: TGTGCCAGCAGCTTAGCCGGGACATTCAATCAGCCCCAGCATTTT.

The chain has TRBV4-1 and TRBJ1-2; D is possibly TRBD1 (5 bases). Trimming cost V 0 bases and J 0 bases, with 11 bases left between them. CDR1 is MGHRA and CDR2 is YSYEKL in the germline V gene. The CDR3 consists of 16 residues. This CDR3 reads CASSQEAGPANYGYTF. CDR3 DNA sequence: TGCGCCAGCAGCCAAGAGGCGGGGCCGGCTAACTATGGCTACACCTTC.

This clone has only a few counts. The CDR3 nucleotides are TGTGCCAGCAGCCCCTTTGGGGCCACAGATACGCAGTATTTT. It specifies CASSPFGATDTQYF. V and J are TRBV3-1 (or the pseudogene TRBV3-2) and TRBJ2-3; maybe TRBD1 (5 bases). V dropped 4 bases and J dropped 2 bases, with 10 bases sitting between them. Germline lookup yields CDR1 LGHDT and CDR2 YNNKEL (reference sequence). The CDR3 contains 14 residues.

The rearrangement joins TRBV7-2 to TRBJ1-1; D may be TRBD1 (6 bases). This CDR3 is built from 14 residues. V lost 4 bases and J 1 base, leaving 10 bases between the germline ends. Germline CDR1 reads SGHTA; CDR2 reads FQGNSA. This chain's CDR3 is CASSSGQRNTEAFF. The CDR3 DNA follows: TGTGCCAGCAGCTCCGGACAGAGGAACACTGAAGCTTTCTTT.

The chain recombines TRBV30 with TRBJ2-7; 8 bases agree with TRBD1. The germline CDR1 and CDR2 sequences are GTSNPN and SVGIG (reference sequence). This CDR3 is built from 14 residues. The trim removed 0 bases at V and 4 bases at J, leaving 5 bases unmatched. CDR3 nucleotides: TGTGCCTGGAGTGTGGCAGGGGGCTGGTACGAGCAGTACTTC. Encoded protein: CAWSVAGGWYEQYF.

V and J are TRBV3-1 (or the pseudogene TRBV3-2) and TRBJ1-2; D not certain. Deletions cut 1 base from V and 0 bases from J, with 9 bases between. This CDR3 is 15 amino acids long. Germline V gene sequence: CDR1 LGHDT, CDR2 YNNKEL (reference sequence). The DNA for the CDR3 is TGTGCCAGCAGCCAAGGGGTCGGAGCTAACTATGGCTACACCTTC. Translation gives CASSQGVGANYGYTF.

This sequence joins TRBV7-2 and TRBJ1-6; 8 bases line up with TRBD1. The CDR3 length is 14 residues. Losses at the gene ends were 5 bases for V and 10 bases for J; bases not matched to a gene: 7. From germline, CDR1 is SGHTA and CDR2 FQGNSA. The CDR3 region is CASSPGQGSSPLHF. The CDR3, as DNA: TGTGCCAGCAGCCCCGGACAGGGTAGCTCACCCCTCCACTTT. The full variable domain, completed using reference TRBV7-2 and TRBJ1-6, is GAGVSQSPSNKVTEKGKDVELRCDPISGHTALYWYRQSLGQGLEFLIYFQGNSAPDKSGLPSDRFSAERTGGSVSTLTIQRTQQEDSAVYLCASSPGQGSSPLHFGNGTRLTVT.

The CDR3 protein is CASSPEQYEQYF. CDR3 sequence (DNA): TGTGCCAGCAGTCCAGAACAATACGAGCAGTACTTC. The chain joins TRBV12-3 or TRBV12-4 to TRBJ2-7; D uncertain. V lost 5 bases, J lost 4 bases, and 9 bases lay in between. This CDR3 has 12 residues.

Written as DNA, the CDR3 is TGTGCCAGCACACTAGCGGGAGGGCAGGCCTACAATGAGCAGTTCTTC. Translated: CASTLAGGQAYNEQFF. J is TRBJ2-1 and V is TRBV9; 13 bases line up with TRBD2. J lost 2 bases, V lost 6 bases, and 5 bases had no gene match. The germline V gene has CDR1 SGDLS and CDR2 YYNGEE. CDR3 length: 16 residues.

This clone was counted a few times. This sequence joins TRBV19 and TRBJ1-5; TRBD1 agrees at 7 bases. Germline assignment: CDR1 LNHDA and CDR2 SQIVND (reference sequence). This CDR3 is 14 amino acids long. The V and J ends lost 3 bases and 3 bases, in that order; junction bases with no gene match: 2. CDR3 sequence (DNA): TGTGCCAGTAGTATGACAGGGCTCAATCAGCCCCAGCATTTT. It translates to CASSMTGLNQPQHF.

This CDR3 reads CASSFSQGGYEQYF. The CDR3 DNA sequence: TGCGCCAGCAGCTTCAGCCAGGGAGGTTACGAGCAGTACTTC. This chain connects TRBV5-1 to TRBJ2-7; weak D call: TRBD2 (6 bases). Deletions cut 2 bases from V and 4 bases from J, with 13 bases between. There are 14 residues in the CDR3. Germline-derived CDR1 and CDR2 are SGHRS and YFSETQ. The variable domain in full, with the rest retrieved from reference TRBV5-1 and TRBJ2-7, is KAGVTQTPRYLIKTRGQQVTLSCSPISGHRSVSWYQQTPGQGLQFLFEYFSETQRNKGNFPGRFSGRQFSNSRSEMNVSTLELGDSALYLCASSFSQGGYEQYFGPGTRLTVT.

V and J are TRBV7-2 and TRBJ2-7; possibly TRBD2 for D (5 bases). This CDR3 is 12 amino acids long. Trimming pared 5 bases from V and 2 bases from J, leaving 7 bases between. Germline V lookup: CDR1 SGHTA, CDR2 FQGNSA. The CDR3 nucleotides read TGTGCCAGCAGCCCCGGGGCCTACGAGCAGTACTTC. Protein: CASSPGAYEQYF.

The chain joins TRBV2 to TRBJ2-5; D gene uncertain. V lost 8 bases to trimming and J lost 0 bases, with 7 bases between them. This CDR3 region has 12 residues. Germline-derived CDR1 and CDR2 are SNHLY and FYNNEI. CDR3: CASRRYQETQYF. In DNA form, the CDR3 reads TGTGCCAGCCGCAGGTACCAAGAGACCCAGTACTTC.

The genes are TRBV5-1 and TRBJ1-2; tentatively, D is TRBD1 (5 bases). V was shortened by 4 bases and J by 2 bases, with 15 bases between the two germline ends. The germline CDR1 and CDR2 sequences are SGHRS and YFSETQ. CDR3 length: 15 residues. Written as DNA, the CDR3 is TGCGCCAGCAGCCCTTTCTCGGGGGGGAACTATGGCTACACCTTC. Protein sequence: CASSPFSGGNYGYTF.

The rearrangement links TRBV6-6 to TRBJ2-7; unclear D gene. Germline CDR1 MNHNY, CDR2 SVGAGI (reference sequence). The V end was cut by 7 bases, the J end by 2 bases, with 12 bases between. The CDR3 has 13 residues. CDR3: CASTTGSPYEQYF. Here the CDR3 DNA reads TGTGCCAGCACCACCGGGTCCCCCTACGAGCAGTACTTC.

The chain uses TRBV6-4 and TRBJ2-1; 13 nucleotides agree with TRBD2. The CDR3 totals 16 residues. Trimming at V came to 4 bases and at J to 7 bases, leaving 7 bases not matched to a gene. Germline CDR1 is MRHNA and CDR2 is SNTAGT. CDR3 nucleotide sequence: TGTGCCAGCAGTGCCCAACCGGGACTAGCGGGGAATGAGCAGTTCTTC. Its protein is CASSAQPGLAGNEQFF.